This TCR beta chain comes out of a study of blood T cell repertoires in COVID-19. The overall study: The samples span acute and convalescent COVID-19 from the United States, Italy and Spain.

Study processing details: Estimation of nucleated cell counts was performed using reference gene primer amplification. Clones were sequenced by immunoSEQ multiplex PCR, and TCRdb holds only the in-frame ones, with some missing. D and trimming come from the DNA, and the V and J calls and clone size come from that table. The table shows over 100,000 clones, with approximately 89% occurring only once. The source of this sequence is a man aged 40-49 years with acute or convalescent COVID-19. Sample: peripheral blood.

In DNA form, the CDR3 reads TGCGCCAGCAGGGCGGGAAATAGCAATCAGCCCCAGCATTTT. This encodes CASRAGNSNQPQHF. The chain joins TRBV10-2 to TRBJ1-5; no definite D call. This CDR3 is 14 amino acids long. Germline CDR1 WSHSY, CDR2 SAAADI. Deletions cut 6 bases from V and 0 bases from J, with 9 bases between.